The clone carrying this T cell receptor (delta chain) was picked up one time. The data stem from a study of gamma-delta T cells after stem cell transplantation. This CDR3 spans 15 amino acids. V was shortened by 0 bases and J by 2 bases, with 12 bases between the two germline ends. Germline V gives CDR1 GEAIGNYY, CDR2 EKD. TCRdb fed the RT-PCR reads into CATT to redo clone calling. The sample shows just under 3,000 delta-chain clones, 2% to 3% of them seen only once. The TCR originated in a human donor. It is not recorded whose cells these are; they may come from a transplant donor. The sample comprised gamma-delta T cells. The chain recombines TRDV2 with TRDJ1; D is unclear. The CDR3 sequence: CACDTIIEQTDKLIF. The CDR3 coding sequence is TGTGCCTGTGACACCATTATCGAGCAGACCGATAAACTCATCTTT.